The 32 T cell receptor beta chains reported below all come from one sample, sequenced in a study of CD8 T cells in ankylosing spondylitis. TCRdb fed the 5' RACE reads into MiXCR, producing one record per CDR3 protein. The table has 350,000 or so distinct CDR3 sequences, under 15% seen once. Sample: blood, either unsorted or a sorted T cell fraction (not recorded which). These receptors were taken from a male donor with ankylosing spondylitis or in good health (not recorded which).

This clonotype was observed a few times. The CDR3 reads CASSLEAAPNTGELFF. DNA of the CDR3: TGCGCCAGCAGCTTGGAGGCAGCCCCGAACACCGGGGAGCTGTTTTTT. The rearrangement links TRBV5-1 to TRBJ2-2; no clear D gene. V dropped 0 bases and J dropped 0 bases, with 9 bases sitting between them. The V gene's germline CDR1 is SGHRS and CDR2 YFSETQ. There are 16 residues in the CDR3. Full variable domain (missing parts from reference TRBV5-1 and TRBJ2-2): KAGVTQTPRYLIKTRGQQVTLSCSPISGHRSVSWYQQTPGQGLQFLFEYFSETQRNKGNFPGRFSGRQFSNSRSEMNVSTLELGDSALYLCASSLEAAPNTGELFFGEGSRLTVL.

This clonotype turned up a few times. In DNA form, the CDR3 reads TGTGCCAGCAGCTTAGATCTAGGTGGGCTAGCCTACGAGCAGTACTTC. Protein product: CASSLDLGGLAYEQYF. This chain connects TRBV11-2 to TRBJ2-7; D is undetermined. The CDR3 spans 16 residues. Per germline, CDR1 SGHAT and CDR2 FQNNGV. Trimming cost V 0 bases and J 2 bases, with 14 bases left between them.

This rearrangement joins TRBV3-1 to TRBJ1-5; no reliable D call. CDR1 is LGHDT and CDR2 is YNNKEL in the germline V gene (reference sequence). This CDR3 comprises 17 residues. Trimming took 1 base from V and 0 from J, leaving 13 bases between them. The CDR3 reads CASSQGQQSLSNQPQHF. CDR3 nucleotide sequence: TGTGCCAGCAGCCAAGGGCAACAGTCGCTTAGCAATCAGCCCCAGCATTTT.

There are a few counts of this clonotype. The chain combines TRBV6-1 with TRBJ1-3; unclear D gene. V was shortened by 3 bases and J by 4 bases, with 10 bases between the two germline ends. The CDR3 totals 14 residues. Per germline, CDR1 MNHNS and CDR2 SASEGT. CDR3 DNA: TGTGCCAGCAGTGATATTCGAGTCGGAAACACCATATATTTT. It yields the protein CASSDIRVGNTIYF.

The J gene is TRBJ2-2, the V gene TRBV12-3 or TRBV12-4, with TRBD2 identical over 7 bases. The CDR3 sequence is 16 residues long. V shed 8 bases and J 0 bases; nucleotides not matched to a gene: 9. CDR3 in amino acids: CASFSREAANTGELFF. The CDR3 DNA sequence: TGTGCCAGCTTTTCCCGGGAGGCAGCGAACACCGGGGAGCTGTTTTTT.

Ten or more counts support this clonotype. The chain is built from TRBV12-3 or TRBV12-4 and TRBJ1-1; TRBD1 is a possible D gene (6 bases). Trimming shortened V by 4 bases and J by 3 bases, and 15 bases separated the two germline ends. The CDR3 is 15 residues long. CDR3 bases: TGTGCCAGCAGTTCCGAATATGGGGGCTACACTGAAGCTTTCTTT. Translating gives CASSSEYGGYTEAFF.

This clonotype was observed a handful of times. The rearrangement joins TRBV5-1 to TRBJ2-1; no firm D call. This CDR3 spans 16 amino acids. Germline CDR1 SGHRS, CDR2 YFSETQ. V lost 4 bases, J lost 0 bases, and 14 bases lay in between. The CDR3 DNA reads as TGCGCCAGCAGCCAATATTCCCAGAGCTCCTACAATGAGCAGTTCTTC. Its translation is CASSQYSQSSYNEQFF.

In DNA, the CDR3 is TGTGCCAGCAGCGTAGGGACCCGAAGCGACACAGATACGCAGTATTTT. This encodes CASSVGTRSDTDTQYF. The chain couples TRBV9 to TRBJ2-3; D gene ambiguous. This CDR3 region has 16 residues. Germline loops: CDR1 SGDLS, CDR2 YYNGEE. Trimming shortened V by 0 bases and J by 2 bases, and 13 bases separated the two germline ends. The variable domain in full, completed from reference TRBV9 and TRBJ2-3, reads DSGVTQTPKHLITATGQRVTLRCSPRSGDLSVYWYQQSLDQGLQFLIQYYNGEERAKGNILERFSAQQFPDLHSELNLSSLELGDSALYFCASSVGTRSDTDTQYFGPGTRLTVL.

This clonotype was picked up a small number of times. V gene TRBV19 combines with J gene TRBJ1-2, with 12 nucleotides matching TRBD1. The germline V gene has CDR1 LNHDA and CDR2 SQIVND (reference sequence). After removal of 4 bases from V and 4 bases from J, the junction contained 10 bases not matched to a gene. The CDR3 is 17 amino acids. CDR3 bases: TGTGCCAGTAGTAGTCCGGGACAGGGGGCGGTTGGCTATGGCTACACCTTC. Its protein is CASSSPGQGAVGYGYTF.

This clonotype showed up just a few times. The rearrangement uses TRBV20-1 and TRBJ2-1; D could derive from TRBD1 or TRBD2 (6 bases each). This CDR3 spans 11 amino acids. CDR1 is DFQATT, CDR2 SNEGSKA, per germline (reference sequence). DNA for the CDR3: TGCACAGGGGCGGGACGCGATGAGCAGTTCTTC. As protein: CTGAGRDEQFF.

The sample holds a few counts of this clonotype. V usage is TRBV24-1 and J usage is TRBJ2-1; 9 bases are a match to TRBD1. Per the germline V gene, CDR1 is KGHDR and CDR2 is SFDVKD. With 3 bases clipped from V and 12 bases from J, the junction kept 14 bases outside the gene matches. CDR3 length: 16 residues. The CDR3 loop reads CATSDPGQGISKGQFF. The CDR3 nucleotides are TGTGCCACCAGTGATCCTGGACAGGGGATCTCGAAAGGGCAGTTCTTC.

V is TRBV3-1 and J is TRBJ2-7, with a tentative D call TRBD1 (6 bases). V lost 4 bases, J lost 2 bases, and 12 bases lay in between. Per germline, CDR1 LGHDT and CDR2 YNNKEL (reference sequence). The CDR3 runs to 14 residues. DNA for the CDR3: TGTGCCAGCAGCCCTCGGGACAACACCTACGAGCAGTACTTC. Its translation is CASSPRDNTYEQYF.

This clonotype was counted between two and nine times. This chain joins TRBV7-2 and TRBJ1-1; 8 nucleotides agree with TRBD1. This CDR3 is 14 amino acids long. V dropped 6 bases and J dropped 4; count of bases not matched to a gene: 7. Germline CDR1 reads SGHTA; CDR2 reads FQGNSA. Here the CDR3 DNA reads TGTGCCAGCAGTTCCGACAGGGGAGGCACTGAAGCTTTCTTT. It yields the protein CASSSDRGGTEAFF.

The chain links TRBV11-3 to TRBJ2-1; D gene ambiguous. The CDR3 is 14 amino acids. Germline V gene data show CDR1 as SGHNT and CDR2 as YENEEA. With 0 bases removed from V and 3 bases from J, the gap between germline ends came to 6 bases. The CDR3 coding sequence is TGTGCCAGCAGCTTAGATCAGTACTACAATGAGCAGTTCTTC. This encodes CASSLDQYYNEQFF.

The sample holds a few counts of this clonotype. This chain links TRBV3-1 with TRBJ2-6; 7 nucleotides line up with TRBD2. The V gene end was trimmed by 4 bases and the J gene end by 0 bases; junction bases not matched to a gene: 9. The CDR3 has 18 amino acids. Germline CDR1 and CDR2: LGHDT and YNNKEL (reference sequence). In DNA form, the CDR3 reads TGTGCCAGCAGCCGACCCTGGGGGGGGGGCTCTGGGGCCAACGTCCTGACTTTC. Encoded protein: CASSRPWGGGSGANVLTF.

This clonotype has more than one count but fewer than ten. The CDR3 nucleotides are TGTGCCAGCAGCCAAGCGGGACAGGGTTTGAACACCGGGGAGCTGTTTTTT. Protein: CASSQAGQGLNTGELFF. The chain recombines TRBV3-1 with TRBJ2-2; 9 nucleotides align to TRBD1. The CDR3 loop spans 17 amino acids. V lost 1 base to trimming and J lost 1 base; unmatched junction nucleotides: 4. Germline CDR1 and CDR2: LGHDT and YNNKEL (reference sequence).

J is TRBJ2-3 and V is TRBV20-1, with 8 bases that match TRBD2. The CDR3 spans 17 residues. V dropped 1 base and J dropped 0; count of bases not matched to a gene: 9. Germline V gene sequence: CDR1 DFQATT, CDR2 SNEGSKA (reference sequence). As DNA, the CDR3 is TGCAGTGCTAGAGCCCGGGAGGGGAAGAGTAGCACAGATACGCAGTATTTT. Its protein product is CSARAREGKSSTDTQYF.

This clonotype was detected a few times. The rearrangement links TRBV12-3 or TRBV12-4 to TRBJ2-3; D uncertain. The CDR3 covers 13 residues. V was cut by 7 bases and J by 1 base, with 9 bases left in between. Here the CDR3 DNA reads TGTGCCAGCACCCCCCCAGGCACAGATACGCAGTATTTT. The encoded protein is CASTPPGTDTQYF.

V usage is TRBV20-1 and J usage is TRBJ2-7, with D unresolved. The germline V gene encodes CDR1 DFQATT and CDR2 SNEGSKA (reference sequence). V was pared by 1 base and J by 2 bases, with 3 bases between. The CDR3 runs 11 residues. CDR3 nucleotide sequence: TGCAGTGCTAGAGCAACCTACGAGCAGTACTTC. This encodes CSARATYEQYF.

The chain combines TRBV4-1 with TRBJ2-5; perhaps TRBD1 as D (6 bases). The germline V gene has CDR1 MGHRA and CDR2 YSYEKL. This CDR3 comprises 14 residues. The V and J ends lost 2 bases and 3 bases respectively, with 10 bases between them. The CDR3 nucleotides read TGCGCCAGCAGCCAACCCGACAGGAAAGAGACCCAGTACTTC. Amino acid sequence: CASSQPDRKETQYF.

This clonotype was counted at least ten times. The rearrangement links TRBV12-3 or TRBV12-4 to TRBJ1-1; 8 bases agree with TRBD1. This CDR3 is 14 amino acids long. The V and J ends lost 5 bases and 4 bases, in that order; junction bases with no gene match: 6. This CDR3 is CASSQTGVPTEAFF. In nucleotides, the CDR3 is TGTGCCAGCAGTCAGACAGGGGTCCCCACTGAAGCTTTCTTT.

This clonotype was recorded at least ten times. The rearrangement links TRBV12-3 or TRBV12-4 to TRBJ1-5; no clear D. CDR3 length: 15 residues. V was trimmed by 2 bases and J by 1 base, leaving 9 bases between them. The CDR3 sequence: CASSLQDFSNQPQHF. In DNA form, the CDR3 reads TGTGCCAGCAGTTTACAGGACTTCAGCAATCAGCCCCAGCATTTT.

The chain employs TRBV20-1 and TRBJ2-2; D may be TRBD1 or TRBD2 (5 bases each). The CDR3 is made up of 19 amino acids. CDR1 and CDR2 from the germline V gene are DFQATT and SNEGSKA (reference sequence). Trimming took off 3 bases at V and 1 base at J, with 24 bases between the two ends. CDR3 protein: CSARRGGGRAGLNTGELFF. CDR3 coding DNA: TGCAGTGCTAGGAGGGGCGGTGGACGGGCAGGGTTGAACACCGGGGAGCTGTTTTTT.

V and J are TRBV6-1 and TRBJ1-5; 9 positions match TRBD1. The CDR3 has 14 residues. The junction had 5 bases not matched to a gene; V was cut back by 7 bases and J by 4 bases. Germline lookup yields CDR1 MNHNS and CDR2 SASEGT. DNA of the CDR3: TGTGCCAGCATGAAGACAGGGGGAAATCAGCCCCAGCATTTT. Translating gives CASMKTGGNQPQHF.

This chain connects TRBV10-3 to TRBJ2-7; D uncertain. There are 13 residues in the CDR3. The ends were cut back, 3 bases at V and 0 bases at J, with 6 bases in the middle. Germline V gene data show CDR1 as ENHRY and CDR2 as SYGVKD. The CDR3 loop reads CAISDGSSYEQYF. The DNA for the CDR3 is TGTGCCATCAGTGACGGTAGCTCCTACGAGCAGTACTTC.

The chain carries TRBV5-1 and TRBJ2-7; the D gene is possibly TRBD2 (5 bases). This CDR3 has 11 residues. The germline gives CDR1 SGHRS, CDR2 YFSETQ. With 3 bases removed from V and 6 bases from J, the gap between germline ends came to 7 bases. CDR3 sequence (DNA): TGCGCCAGCAGCTCGGACTCCGAGCAGTACTTC. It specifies CASSSDSEQYF.

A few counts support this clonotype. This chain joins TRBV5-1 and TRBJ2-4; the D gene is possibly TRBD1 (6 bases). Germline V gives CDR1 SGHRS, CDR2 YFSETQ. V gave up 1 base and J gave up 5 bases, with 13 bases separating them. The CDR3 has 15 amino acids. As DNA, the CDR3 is TGCGCCAGCAGCTTGAATTGGGGGCCAGAAAACATTCAGTACTTC. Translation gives CASSLNWGPENIQYF.

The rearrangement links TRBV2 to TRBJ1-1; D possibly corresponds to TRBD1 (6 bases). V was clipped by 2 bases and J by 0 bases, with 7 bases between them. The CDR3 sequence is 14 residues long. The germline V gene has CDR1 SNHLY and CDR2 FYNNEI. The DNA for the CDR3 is TGTGCCAGCAGTGAACAGGGGATGAACACTGAAGCTTTCTTT. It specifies CASSEQGMNTEAFF.

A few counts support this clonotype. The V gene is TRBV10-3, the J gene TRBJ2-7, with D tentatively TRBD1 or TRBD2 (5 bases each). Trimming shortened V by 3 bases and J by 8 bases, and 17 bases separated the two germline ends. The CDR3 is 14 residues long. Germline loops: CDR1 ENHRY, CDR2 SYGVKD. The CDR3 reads CAISDRDGSTKQYF. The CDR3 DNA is TGTGCCATCAGTGACCGGGACGGATCTACGAAGCAGTACTTC.

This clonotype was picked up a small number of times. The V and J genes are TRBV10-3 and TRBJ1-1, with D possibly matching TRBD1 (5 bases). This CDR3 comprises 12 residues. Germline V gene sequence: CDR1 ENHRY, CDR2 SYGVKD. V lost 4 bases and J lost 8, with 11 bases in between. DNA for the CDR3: TGTGCCATCAGTGCCCAGGGCAGGGAAGCTTTCTTT. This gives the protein CAISAQGREAFF.

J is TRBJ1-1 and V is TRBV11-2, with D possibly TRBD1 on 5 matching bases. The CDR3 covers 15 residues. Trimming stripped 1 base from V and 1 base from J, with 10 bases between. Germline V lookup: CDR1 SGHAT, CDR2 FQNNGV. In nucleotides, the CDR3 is TGTGCCAGCAGCTTAGCGGGGCATCAGAACACTGAAGCTTTCTTT. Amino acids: CASSLAGHQNTEAFF.

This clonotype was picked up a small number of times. CDR3 DNA: TGCAGTGCTTTCGCCGGGCGGTCCGACTCCTACGAGCAGTACTTC. Residues: CSAFAGRSDSYEQYF. The J gene is TRBJ2-7, the V gene TRBV20-1; D is uncertain. CDR3 length equals 15 residues. Deletions cut 5 bases from V and 0 bases from J, with 17 bases between. Germline assignment: CDR1 DFQATT and CDR2 SNEGSKA (reference sequence).